This T cell receptor (beta chain) emerged from a study of control samples from healthy donors and cancer patients (TCRdb year 2020). Receptor amplification or capture employed the immunoSEQ multiplex PCR assay. This immuneACCESS table, as held by TCRdb, lists in-frame sequences with V and J called but not all clones. Of the missing ones, under half trace to an unresolved V gene in checked studies; the others have no known cause. The sample includes around 250,000 clones, with roughly 82% observed a single time. About 14% of the sample comes from the top ten. Trimmed from V: 6 bases; trimmed from J: 0 bases; junction bases lacking a gene match: 1. CDR1 and CDR2, per the germline V gene (reference sequence), are MNHNY and SVGAGI. The CDR3, from cysteine to phenylalanine, totals 13 residues. Just CDR3 DNA is preserved here, 39 bases in frame from base 1. As concerns this clone: Its cognate antigen has yet to be identified. It has no much larger one-base neighbor in the sample; base qualities were not kept.

Source material: PBMCs. This receptor was obtained from a woman aged 55 to 70 with lung cancer. The chain is assembled from TRBV6-6 and TRBJ1-1, with 7 central nucleotides matching TRBD1. The DNA sequence follows: TGTGCCAGCAGAGGACAGGTGAACACTGAAGCTTTCTTT. It specifies CASRGQVNTEAFF.